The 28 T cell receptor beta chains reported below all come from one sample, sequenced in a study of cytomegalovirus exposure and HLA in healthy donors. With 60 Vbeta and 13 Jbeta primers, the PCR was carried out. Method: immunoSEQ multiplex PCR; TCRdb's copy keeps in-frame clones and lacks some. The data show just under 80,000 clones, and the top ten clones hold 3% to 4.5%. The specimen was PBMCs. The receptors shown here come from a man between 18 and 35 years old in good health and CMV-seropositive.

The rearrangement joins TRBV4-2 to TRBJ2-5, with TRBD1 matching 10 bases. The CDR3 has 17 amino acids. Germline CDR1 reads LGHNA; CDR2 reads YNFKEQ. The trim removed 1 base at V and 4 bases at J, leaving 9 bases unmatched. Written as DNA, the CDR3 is TGTGCCAGCAGCCAAGCTCTTGCGGGACAGGGGACAGAGACCCAGTACTTC. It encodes CASSQALAGQGTETQYF.

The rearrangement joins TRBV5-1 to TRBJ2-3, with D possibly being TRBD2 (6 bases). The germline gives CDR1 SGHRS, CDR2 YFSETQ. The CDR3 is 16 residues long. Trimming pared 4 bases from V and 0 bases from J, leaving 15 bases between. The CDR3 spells CASSQGLFPSTDTQYF. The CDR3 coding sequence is TGCGCCAGCAGCCAGGGACTTTTCCCTAGCACAGATACGCAGTATTTT. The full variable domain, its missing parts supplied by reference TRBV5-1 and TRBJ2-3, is KAGVTQTPRYLIKTRGQQVTLSCSPISGHRSVSWYQQTPGQGLQFLFEYFSETQRNKGNFPGRFSGRQFSNSRSEMNVSTLELGDSALYLCASSQGLFPSTDTQYFGPGTRLTVL.

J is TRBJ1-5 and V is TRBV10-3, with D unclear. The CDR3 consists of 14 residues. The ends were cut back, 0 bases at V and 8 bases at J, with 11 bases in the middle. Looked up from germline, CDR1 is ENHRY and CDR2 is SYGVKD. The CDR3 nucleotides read TGTGCCATCAGTGAGTCCGAGGGCGGGAAGCCCCAGCATTTT. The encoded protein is CAISESEGGKPQHF.

The DNA for the CDR3 is TGTGCCAGCGGACTGCTCGCGACCGAGCAGTACTTC. Protein sequence: CASGLLATEQYF. V and J are TRBV6-1 and TRBJ2-7; D perhaps matches TRBD2 (5 bases). The CDR3 has 12 residues. Trimming stripped 8 bases from V and 6 bases from J, with 14 bases between. CDR1 is MNHNS and CDR2 is SASEGT in the germline V gene.

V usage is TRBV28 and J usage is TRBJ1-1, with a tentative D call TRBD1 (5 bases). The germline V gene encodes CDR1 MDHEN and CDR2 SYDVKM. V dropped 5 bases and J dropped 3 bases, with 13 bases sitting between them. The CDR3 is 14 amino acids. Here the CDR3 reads CASSPPDSYTEAFF. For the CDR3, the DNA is TGTGCCAGCAGTCCCCCTGACAGCTACACTGAAGCTTTCTTT.

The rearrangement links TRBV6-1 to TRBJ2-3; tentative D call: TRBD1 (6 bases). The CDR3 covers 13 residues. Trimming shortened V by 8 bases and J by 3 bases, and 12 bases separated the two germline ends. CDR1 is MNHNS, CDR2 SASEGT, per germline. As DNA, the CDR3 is TGTGCCAGCTCTCACAGGGAAACAGATACGCAGTATTTT. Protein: CASSHRETDTQYF.

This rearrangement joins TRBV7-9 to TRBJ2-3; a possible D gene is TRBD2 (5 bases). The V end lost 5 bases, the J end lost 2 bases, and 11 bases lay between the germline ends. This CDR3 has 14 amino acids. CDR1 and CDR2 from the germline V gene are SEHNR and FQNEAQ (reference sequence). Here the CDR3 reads CASSPSGSTDTQYF. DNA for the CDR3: TGTGCCAGCAGCCCAAGCGGTTCCACAGATACGCAGTATTTT. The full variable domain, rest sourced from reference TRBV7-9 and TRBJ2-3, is DTGVSQNPRHKITKRGQNVTFRCDPISEHNRLYWYRQTLGQGPEFLTYFQNEAQLEKSRLLSDRFSAERPKGSFSTLEIQRTEQGDSAMYLCASSPSGSTDTQYFGPGTRLTVL.

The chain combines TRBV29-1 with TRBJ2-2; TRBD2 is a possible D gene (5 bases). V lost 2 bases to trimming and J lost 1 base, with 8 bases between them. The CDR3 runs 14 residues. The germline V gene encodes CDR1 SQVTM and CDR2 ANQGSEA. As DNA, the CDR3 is TGCAGCGTTGAACAGCGGCTGAACACCGGGGAGCTGTTTTTT. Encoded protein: CSVEQRLNTGELFF.

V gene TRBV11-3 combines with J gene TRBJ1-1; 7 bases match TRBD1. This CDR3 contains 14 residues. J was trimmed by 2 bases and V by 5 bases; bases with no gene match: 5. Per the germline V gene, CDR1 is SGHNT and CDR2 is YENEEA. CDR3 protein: CASSAGQVNTEAFF. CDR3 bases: TGTGCCAGCAGCGCCGGACAGGTTAACACTGAAGCTTTCTTT.

Written as DNA, the CDR3 is TGTGCCAGCAGCCGTAACGGGGTAAACACTGAAGCTTTCTTT. It specifies CASSRNGVNTEAFF. This chain joins TRBV7-6 and TRBJ1-1, with D unclear. The CDR3 has 14 residues. Trimming removed 5 bases from V and 2 bases from J, with 12 bases in between. Germline loops: CDR1 SGHVS, CDR2 FNYEAQ.

The CDR3 protein is CAWSDTNSPLHF. The CDR3 DNA is TGTGCCTGGAGTGACACGAATTCACCCCTCCACTTT. The chain recombines TRBV30 with TRBJ1-6; D is unclear. Trimming left V 1 base short and J 7 bases short, with 5 bases between. Germline values: CDR1 GTSNPN, CDR2 SVGIG (reference sequence). CDR3 length: 12 amino acids. Based on the CDR3 plus reference TRBV30 and TRBJ1-6, the full variable domain is SQTIHQWPATLVQPVGSPLSLECTVEGTSNPNLYWYRQAAGRGLQLLFYSVGIGQISSEVPQNLSASRPQDRQFILSSKKLLLSDSGFYLCAWSDTNSPLHFGNGTRLTVT.

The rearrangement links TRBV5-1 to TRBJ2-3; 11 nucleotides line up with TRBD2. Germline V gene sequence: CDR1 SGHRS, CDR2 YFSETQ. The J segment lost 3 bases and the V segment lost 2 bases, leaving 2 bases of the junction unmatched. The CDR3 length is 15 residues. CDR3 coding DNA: TGCGCCAGCAGCTTTAGCGGGAGGGGTACAGATACGCAGTATTTT. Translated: CASSFSGRGTDTQYF.

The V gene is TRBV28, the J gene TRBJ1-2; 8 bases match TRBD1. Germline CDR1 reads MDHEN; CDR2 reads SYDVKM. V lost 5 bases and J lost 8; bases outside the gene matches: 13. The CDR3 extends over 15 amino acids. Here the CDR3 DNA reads TGTGCCAGCAGTCTCCAGGGACAGGCCGTTGGGGGCTACACCTTC. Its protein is CASSLQGQAVGGYTF.

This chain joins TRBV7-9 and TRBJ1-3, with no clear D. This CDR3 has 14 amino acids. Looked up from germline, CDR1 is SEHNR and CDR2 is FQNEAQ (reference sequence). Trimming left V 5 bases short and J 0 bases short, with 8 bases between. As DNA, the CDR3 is TGTGCCAGCAGCATTCAGATCTCTGGAAACACCATATATTTT. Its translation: CASSIQISGNTIYF.

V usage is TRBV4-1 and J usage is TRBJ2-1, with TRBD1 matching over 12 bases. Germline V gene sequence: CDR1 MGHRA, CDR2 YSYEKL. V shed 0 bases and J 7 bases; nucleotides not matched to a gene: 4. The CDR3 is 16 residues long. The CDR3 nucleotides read TGCGCCAGCAGCCAAGATGGGACAGGGGGCAAGAATGAGCAGTTCTTC. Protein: CASSQDGTGGKNEQFF.

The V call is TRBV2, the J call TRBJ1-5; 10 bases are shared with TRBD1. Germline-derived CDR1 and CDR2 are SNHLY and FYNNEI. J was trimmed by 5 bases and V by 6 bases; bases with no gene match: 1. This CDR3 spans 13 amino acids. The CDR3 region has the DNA TGTGCCAGCAGGGGGACAGGGGATCAGCCCCAGCATTTT. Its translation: CASRGTGDQPQHF.

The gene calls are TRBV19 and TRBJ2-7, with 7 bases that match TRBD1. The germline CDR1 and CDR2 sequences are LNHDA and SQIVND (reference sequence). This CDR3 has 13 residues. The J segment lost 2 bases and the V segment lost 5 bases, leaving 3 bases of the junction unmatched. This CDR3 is CASSRQGAYEQYF. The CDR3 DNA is TGTGCCAGTAGTCGACAGGGAGCCTACGAGCAGTACTTC.

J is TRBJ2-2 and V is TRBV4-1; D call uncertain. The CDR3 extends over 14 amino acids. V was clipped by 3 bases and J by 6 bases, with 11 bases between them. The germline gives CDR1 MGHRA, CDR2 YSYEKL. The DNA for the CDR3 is TGCGCCAGCAGCCATCAACAGTTCTCCGGGGAGCTGTTTTTT. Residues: CASSHQQFSGELFF.

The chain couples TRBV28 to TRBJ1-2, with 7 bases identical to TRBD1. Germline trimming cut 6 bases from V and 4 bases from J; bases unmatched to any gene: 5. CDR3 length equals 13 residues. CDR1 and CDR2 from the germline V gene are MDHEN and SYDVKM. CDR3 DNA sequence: TGTGCCAGCAGAAACAGGGGCACCTATGGCTACACCTTC. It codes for CASRNRGTYGYTF.

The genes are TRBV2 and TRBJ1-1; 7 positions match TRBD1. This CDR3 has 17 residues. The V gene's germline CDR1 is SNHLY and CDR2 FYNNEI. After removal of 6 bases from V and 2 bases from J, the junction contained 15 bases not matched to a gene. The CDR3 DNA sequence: TGTGCCAGCAGAGAATTGTTAACGGGACAGATAAACACTGAAGCTTTCTTT. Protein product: CASRELLTGQINTEAFF. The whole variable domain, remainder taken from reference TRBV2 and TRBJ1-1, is EPEVTQTPSHQVTQMGQEVILRCVPISNHLYFYWYRQILGQKVEFLVSFYNNEISEKSEIFDDQFSVERPDGSNFTLKIRSTKLEDSAMYFCASRELLTGQINTEAFFGQGTRLTVV.

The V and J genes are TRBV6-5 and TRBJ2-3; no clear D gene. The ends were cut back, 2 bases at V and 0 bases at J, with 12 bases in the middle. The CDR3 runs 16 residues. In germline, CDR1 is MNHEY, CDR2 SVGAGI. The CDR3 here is CASSYPIIPSTDTQYF. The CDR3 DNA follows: TGTGCCAGCAGTTACCCTATTATCCCTAGCACAGATACGCAGTATTTT.

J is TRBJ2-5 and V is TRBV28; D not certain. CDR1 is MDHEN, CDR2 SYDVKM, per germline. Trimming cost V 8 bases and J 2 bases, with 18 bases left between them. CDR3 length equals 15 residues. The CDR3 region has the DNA TGTGCCAGCCATAGCCTTTGGCAGACGCAAGAGACCCAGTACTTC. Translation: CASHSLWQTQETQYF.

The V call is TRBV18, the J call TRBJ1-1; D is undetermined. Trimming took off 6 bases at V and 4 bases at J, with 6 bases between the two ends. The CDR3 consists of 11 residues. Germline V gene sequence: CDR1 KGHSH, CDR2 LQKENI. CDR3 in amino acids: CASSPGTEAFF. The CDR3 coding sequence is TGTGCCAGCTCCCCCGGCACTGAAGCTTTCTTT.

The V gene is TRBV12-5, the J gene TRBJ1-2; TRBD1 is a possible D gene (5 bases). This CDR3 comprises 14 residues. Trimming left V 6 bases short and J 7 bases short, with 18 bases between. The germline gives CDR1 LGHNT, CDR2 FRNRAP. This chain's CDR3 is CASGNLGGSGGYTF. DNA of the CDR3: TGTGCTAGTGGCAACCTCGGGGGTTCGGGTGGCTACACCTTC.

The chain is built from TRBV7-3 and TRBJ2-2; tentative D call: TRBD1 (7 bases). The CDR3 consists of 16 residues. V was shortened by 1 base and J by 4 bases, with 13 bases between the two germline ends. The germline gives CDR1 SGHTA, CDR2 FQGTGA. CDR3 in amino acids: CASSLSQGGGTGELFF. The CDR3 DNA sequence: TGTGCCAGCAGCTTAAGTCAGGGGGGCGGCACCGGGGAGCTGTTTTTT. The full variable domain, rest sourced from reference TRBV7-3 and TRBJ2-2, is GAGVSQTPSNKVTEKGKYVELRCDPISGHTALYWYRQSLGQGPEFLIYFQGTGAADDSGLPNDRFFAVRPEGSVSTLKIQRTERGDSAVYLCASSLSQGGGTGELFFGEGSRLTVL.

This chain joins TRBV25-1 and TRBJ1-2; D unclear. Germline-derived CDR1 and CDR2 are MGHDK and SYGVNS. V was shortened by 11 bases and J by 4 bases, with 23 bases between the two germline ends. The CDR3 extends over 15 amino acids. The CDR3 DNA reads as TGTGCCGCCTCGGGTGGTGCGCTGACTCTCTATGGCTACACCTTC. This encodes CAASGGALTLYGYTF.

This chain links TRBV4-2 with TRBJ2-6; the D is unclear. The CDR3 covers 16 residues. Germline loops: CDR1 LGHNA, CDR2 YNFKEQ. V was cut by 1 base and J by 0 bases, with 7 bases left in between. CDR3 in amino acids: CASSQGEDSGANVLTF. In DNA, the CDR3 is TGTGCCAGCAGCCAAGGAGAGGACTCTGGGGCCAACGTCCTGACTTTC.

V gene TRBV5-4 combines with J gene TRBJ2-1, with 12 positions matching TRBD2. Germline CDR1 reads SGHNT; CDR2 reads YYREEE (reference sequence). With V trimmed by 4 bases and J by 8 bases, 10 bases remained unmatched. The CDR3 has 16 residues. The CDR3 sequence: CASSRRLAGVGDEQFF. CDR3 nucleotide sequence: TGTGCCAGCAGCCGGCGACTAGCGGGAGTAGGGGATGAGCAGTTCTTC.